This is a list of T cell receptor beta chains from one sample in a study of shared clonotypes between healthy human individuals. Here immunoSEQ multiplex PCR was the method, and the copy in TCRdb shows in-frame clones only, minus some. The data hold millions of clones, with around 90% observed a single time. Sequenced material: naive CD4+ T cells sorted from blood. The receptors here all came from a man between 18 and 35 years old in good health. Both conserved end residues are part of each CDR3. A D gene is named only where the DNA matches it firmly. Clone size is shown for a subset of rows, as once, few, many or a class of expanded clone.

-	TRBV5-1	TRBJ1-5	15	-	CASSLEGNSNQPQHF	TGCGCCAGCAGCTTGGAGGGAAATAGCAATCAGCCCCAGCATTTT
-	TRBV7-9	TRBJ2-1	15	-	CASSLAFGTYNEQFF	TGTGCCAGCAGCTTAGCATTCGGGACCTACAATGAGCAGTTCTTC
-	TRBV29-1	TRBJ1-2	11	-	CSVEAQTGYTF	TGCAGCGTTGAAGCACAGACGGGCTACACCTTC
once	TRBV11-2	TRBJ1-1	14	-	CASSLDPWRTEAFF	TGTGCCAGCAGCTTAGACCCTTGGAGGACTGAAGCTTTCTTT
-	TRBV6-1	TRBJ1-2	15	-	CASSVQVGAYYGYTF	TGTGCCAGCAGTGTACAGGTGGGGGCCTACTATGGCTACACCTTC
-	TRBV5-4	TRBJ2-1	17	TRBD1	CASSQPKDRGLRDEQFF	TGTGCCAGCAGCCAACCTAAGGACAGGGGGCTTCGCGATGAGCAGTTCTTC
-	TRBV11-2	TRBJ2-7	15	TRBD1	CASSLPGQGTYEQYF	TGTGCCAGCAGCTTACCGGGACAGGGCACCTACGAGCAGTACTTC
-	TRBV4-1	TRBJ2-3	14	-	CASRDEHGTDTQYF	TGCGCCAGCAGGGACGAACATGGCACAGATACGCAGTATTTT
-	TRBV4-3	TRBJ1-6	13	-	CASSQEFSSPLHF	TGCGCCAGCAGCCAAGAATTTAGTTCACCCCTCCACTTT
-	TRBV19	TRBJ2-5	11	-	CASSAGETQYF	TGTGCCAGTAGTGCCGGAGAGACCCAGTACTTC
-	TRBV11-2	TRBJ1-1	14	TRBD1	CASSDRGGNTEAFF	TGTGCCAGCAGCGACAGGGGGGGGAACACTGAAGCTTTCTTT
-	TRBV7-2	TRBJ2-1	15	TRBD1	CASSSRDRVSNEQFF	TGTGCCAGCAGCTCCCGGGACAGGGTGTCCAATGAGCAGTTCTTC
-	TRBV2	TRBJ2-7	14	-	CASSVEGTAYEQYF	TGTGCCAGCAGTGTGGAGGGAACGGCCTACGAGCAGTACTTC
-	TRBV7-8	TRBJ1-5	17	TRBD1	CASSSKTGVYSNQPQHF	TGTGCCAGCAGCTCCAAGACAGGGGTCTATAGCAATCAGCCCCAGCATTTT
-	TRBV6-5	TRBJ2-5	15	-	CASSSSQTTQETQYF	TGTGCCAGCAGTTCCAGCCAGACTACACAAGAGACCCAGTACTTC
-	TRBV30	TRBJ1-2	11	-	CAWNGNYGYTF	TGTGCCTGGAACGGAAACTATGGCTACACCTTC
-	TRBV5-4	TRBJ1-1	15	TRBD1	CASSLAGTGGPEAFF	TGTGCCAGCAGCTTGGCCGGGACAGGGGGCCCAGAAGCTTTCTTT
-	TRBV21-1	TRBJ1-6	16	-	CASSKDKQQARSPLHF	TGTGCCAGCAGCAAAGATAAACAGCAGGCCCGCTCACCCCTCCACTTT
-	TRBV19	TRBJ1-5	12	-	CASSILGQPQHF	TGTGCCAGTAGTATCTTGGGGCAGCCCCAGCATTTT
few	TRBV5-4	TRBJ1-6	16	-	CASSSTGGVANSPLHF	TGTGCCAGCAGCTCGACAGGAGGAGTTGCTAATTCACCCCTCCACTTT
few	TRBV5-1	TRBJ1-1	15	-	CASSLRVSSSTEAFF	TGCGCCAGCAGCCTTCGAGTGTCTTCGAGCACTGAAGCTTTCTTT
-	TRBV30	TRBJ1-4	13	-	CAWSSSPSGVMFF	TGTGCCTGGAGTTCGAGTCCCTCAGGGGTTATGTTTTTT
-	TRBV19	TRBJ2-1	14	-	CASGVAGSYNEQFF	TGTGCCAGTGGCGTCGCAGGGTCCTACAATGAGCAGTTCTTC
-	TRBV5-1	TRBJ2-1	15	TRBD2	CASSLGLAGVHEQFF	TGCGCCAGCAGCTTGGGACTAGCGGGAGTGCATGAGCAGTTCTTC
-	TRBV18	TRBJ2-3	16	-	CASSPPGVTDRYTQYF	TGTGCCAGCTCACCCCCGGGAGTGACAGACAGATATACGCAGTATTTT
-	TRBV6-1	TRBJ1-4	14	TRBD1	CASRDRALGEKLFF	TGTGCCAGCAGGGACAGGGCCCTGGGTGAAAAACTGTTTTTT
-	TRBV2	TRBJ2-7	16	-	CASSEALRGVEDEQYF	TGTGCCAGCAGTGAAGCCCTGCGGGGCGTGGAAGACGAGCAGTACTTC